The 18 T cell receptor beta chains listed next were all sequenced from one sample in a study of cytomegalovirus exposure and HLA in healthy donors. This PCR relied on a set of 60 Vbeta primers and 13 Jbeta primers. This table comes from immunoSEQ multiplex PCR, and its TCRdb copy is limited to in-frame clones, with some not included. The table shows about 100,000 clones, with 60% to 75% occurring only once. Sequenced sample: PBMCs. These receptors came from a woman aged 70 to 79 in good health and CMV-seropositive.

The rearrangement uses TRBV19 and TRBJ2-2; 11 nucleotides agree with TRBD2. The germline gives CDR1 LNHDA, CDR2 SQIVND (reference sequence). J gave up 3 bases and V 3 bases, and 3 bases lay outside the gene matches. The CDR3 length is 16 residues. The CDR3 loop reads CASSISSGRDTGELFF. The CDR3 nucleotides are TGTGCCAGTAGTATTAGTAGCGGGAGGGACACCGGGGAGCTGTTTTTT.

The V call is TRBV28, the J call TRBJ2-2, with D possibly being TRBD2 (5 bases). This CDR3 has 13 residues. V was clipped by 3 bases and J by 6 bases, with 8 bases between them. Germline CDR1 and CDR2: MDHEN and SYDVKM. The DNA of the CDR3 is TGTGCCAGCAGTTTGGTGCGGGCCGGGGAGCTGTTTTTT. Translating gives CASSLVRAGELFF. Full variable domain (missing parts from reference TRBV28 and TRBJ2-2): DVKVTQSSRYLVKRTGEKVFLECVQDMDHENMFWYRQDPGLGLRLIYFSYDVKMKEKGDIPEGYSVSREKKERFSLILESASTNQTSMYLCASSLVRAGELFFGEGSRLTVL.

The rearrangement uses TRBV19 and TRBJ2-2; D is perhaps TRBD2 (6 bases). The CDR3 contains 17 residues. Germline V gives CDR1 LNHDA, CDR2 SQIVND (reference sequence). Trimming shortened V by 9 bases and J by 0 bases, and 20 bases separated the two germline ends. The DNA for the CDR3 is TGTGCCAGCCGCCATGAGGCGATAGCGGCGAACACCGGGGAGCTGTTTTTT. It specifies CASRHEAIAANTGELFF. The variable domain in full, completed from reference TRBV19 and TRBJ2-2, reads DGGITQSPKYLFRKEGQNVTLSCEQNLNHDAMYWYRQDPGQGLRLIYYSQIVNDFQKGDIAEGYSVSREKKESFPLTVTSAQKNPTAFYLCASRHEAIAANTGELFFGEGSRLTVL.

This chain uses TRBV25-1 with TRBJ1-5; possibly TRBD1 for D (5 bases). The CDR3 is 16 amino acids. V gave up 4 bases and J gave up 3 bases, with 16 bases separating them. Germline V CDR1 and CDR2: MGHDK, SYGVNS. This CDR3 is CASSGLAGGPNQPQHF. CDR3 nucleotides: TGTGCCAGCAGTGGTCTAGCCGGGGGACCCAATCAGCCCCAGCATTTT.

The chain carries TRBV7-2 and TRBJ1-6; possibly TRBD1 for D (6 bases). In germline, CDR1 is SGHTA, CDR2 FQGNSA. V dropped 5 bases and J dropped 14 bases, with 13 bases sitting between them. There are 12 residues in the CDR3. The CDR3 protein is CASSEGGGTLHF. The CDR3 DNA follows: TGTGCCAGCAGCGAGGGGGGGGGTACCCTCCACTTT.

The rearrangement links TRBV11-3 to TRBJ2-5; TRBD1 might be the D (5 bases). The J call may be incorrect, as the DNA end agrees better with TRBJ2-7. Germline V CDR1 and CDR2: SGHNT, YENEEA. The CDR3 loop spans 14 amino acids. The DNA for the CDR3 is TGTGCCAGCAGCCCTGGACAAAGCTCCTACGAGCAGTACTTC. Residues: CASSPGQSSYEQYF.

This clone has just a few counts. J is TRBJ2-7 and V is TRBV7-8; 7 bases map to TRBD1. The CDR3 extends over 15 amino acids. Germline V gene lookup returns CDR1 SGHVS and CDR2 FQNEAQ. The trim removed 5 bases at V and 0 bases at J, leaving 7 bases unmatched. The CDR3 reads CASSPRTGSSYEQYF. DNA for the CDR3: TGTGCCAGCAGCCCCCGGACAGGAAGCTCCTACGAGCAGTACTTC.

This clone has a handful of counts. The chain joins TRBV5-1 to TRBJ1-1; tentatively, D is TRBD1 (5 bases). From germline, CDR1 is SGHRS and CDR2 YFSETQ. The V end lost 0 bases, the J end lost 1 base, and 7 bases lay between the germline ends. CDR3 length: 14 amino acids. The CDR3: CASSLGGANTEAFF. DNA of the CDR3: TGCGCCAGCAGCTTGGGCGGGGCGAACACTGAAGCTTTCTTT.

This clone was counted between two and nine times. The V and J genes are TRBV27 and TRBJ2-7; 7 positions agree with TRBD1. The CDR3 totals 15 residues. Germline lookup yields CDR1 MNHEY and CDR2 SMNVEV (reference sequence). V dropped 1 base and J dropped 2; count of bases not matched to a gene: 5. CDR3 sequence reads: CASSLLGTVTYEQYF. As DNA, the CDR3 is TGTGCCAGCAGTTTATTGGGGACAGTGACCTACGAGCAGTACTTC.

The CDR3 loop reads CASSSGGLAGTDTQYF. For the CDR3, the DNA is TGCGCCAGCAGCTCGGGGGGACTAGCAGGCACAGATACGCAGTATTTT. The chain uses TRBV5-1 and TRBJ2-3; 9 bases agree with TRBD2. Germline trimming cut 3 bases from V and 1 base from J; bases unmatched to any gene: 6. CDR3 length: 16 amino acids. Germline assignment: CDR1 SGHRS and CDR2 YFSETQ.

This chain joins TRBV5-1 and TRBJ1-2; D is unresolved. V was shortened by 6 bases and J by 3 bases, with 12 bases between the two germline ends. This CDR3 has 13 amino acids. Per the germline V gene, CDR1 is SGHRS and CDR2 is YFSETQ. CDR3 nucleotides: TGCGCCAGCAAGGCCCAGGAACACTATGGCTACACCTTC. Translation: CASKAQEHYGYTF.

V is TRBV6-5 and J is TRBJ2-5; a weak D match, TRBD2 (6 bases). The germline gives CDR1 MNHEY, CDR2 SVGAGI. This CDR3 is 14 amino acids long. The V end was cut by 2 bases, the J end by 3 bases, with 10 bases between. DNA for the CDR3: TGTGCCAGCAGTTACGCCACGGGGGAAGAGACCCAGTACTTC. Protein product: CASSYATGEETQYF.

The CDR3 region has the DNA TGTGCCAGCAGTTTAACTAGCGGGGGGGCGAATGAGCAGTTCTTC. It is translated as CASSLTSGGANEQFF. The V call is TRBV28, the J call TRBJ2-1, with 13 bases fitting TRBD2. CDR1 is MDHEN, CDR2 SYDVKM, per germline. J gave up 7 bases and V 2 bases, and 2 bases lay outside the gene matches. This CDR3 has 15 amino acids.

The rearrangement joins TRBV7-3 to TRBJ2-3; tentatively, D is TRBD1 (6 bases). V lost 5 bases and J lost 5, with 11 bases in between. The CDR3 runs to 13 residues. Germline assignment: CDR1 SGHTA and CDR2 FQGTGA. The CDR3 protein is CASSRDNRDTQYF. The CDR3 region has the DNA TGTGCCAGCAGCCGGGACAACAGAGATACGCAGTATTTT.

The J gene is TRBJ2-5, the V gene TRBV7-9; TRBD2 is a possible D gene (5 bases). CDR1 and CDR2 from the germline V gene are SEHNR and FQNEAQ (reference sequence). The ends were cut back, 2 bases at V and 2 bases at J, with 6 bases in the middle. CDR3 size: 13 residues. This CDR3 reads CASSLRGQETQYF. CDR3 coding DNA: TGTGCCAGCAGCTTACGAGGGCAAGAGACCCAGTACTTC. Together with reference TRBV7-9 and TRBJ2-5, the CDR3 gives the full variable domain: DTGVSQNPRHKITKRGQNVTFRCDPISEHNRLYWYRQTLGQGPEFLTYFQNEAQLEKSRLLSDRFSAERPKGSFSTLEIQRTEQGDSAMYLCASSLRGQETQYFGPGTRLLVL.

This clone was counted between two and nine times. The chain is built from TRBV5-1 and TRBJ2-7, with no clear D. The CDR3 spans 15 residues. V lost 2 bases, J lost 0 bases, and 12 bases lay in between. CDR1 is SGHRS and CDR2 is YFSETQ in the germline V gene. In DNA form, the CDR3 reads TGCGCCAGCAGCTTAGCTTGGGCCGGCTCCTACGAGCAGTACTTC. Translated, it gives CASSLAWAGSYEQYF.

J is TRBJ2-7 and V is TRBV19, with D unresolved. CDR1 and CDR2 (germline): LNHDA, SQIVND (reference sequence). The length of the CDR3 is 15 residues. V was cut by 1 base and J by 0 bases, with 10 bases left in between. CDR3 DNA sequence: TGTGCCAGTAGTATAGGGCGCGGCGGCTCCTACGAGCAGTACTTC. Its translation: CASSIGRGGSYEQYF.

This clone appeared a few times. The J gene is TRBJ1-5, the V gene TRBV2; perhaps TRBD1 as D (5 bases). The CDR3 is 15 residues long. CDR1 and CDR2 (germline): SNHLY, FYNNEI. V was cut by 3 bases and J by 1 base, with 10 bases left in between. The CDR3 here is CASSDRQGSNQPQHF. The CDR3 DNA sequence: TGTGCCAGCAGTGACCGCCAGGGAAGCAATCAGCCCCAGCATTTT.